This TCR beta chain originates from a study of cytomegalovirus exposure and HLA in healthy donors. General study results and limits: What TCR beta sequences reportedly achieved was accurate prediction of HLA-A and HLA-B alleles in most subjects. It is likely that the observed cluster of highly shared sequence variants was a sequencing artifact.

About this clone: Its antigen is unknown. At the DNA level, this CDR3 is encoded by other sequences in the same sample as well.

CDR1 and CDR2 from the germline V gene are LNHDA and SQIVND (reference sequence). This CDR3 contains 18 residues. The V segment lost 1 base and the J segment 0 bases; nucleotides outside the gene matches: 10. The PCR was carried out with 60 Vbeta primers and 13 Jbeta primers. Profiling relied on immunoSEQ multiplex PCR, and the TCRdb table lists in-frame clones only, not all of them. This sample's clone table lists approximately 96,000 clones. Sequenced: PBMCs. This TCR came from a girl aged 5 to 17 in good health and CMV-seropositive. This chain uses TRBV19 with TRBJ2-7; TRBD1 matches 9 bases. This CDR3 is CASSIAKAQGAYSYEQYF. DNA of the CDR3: TGTGCCAGTAGTATAGCTAAAGCACAGGGGGCTTACTCCTACGAGCAGTACTTC.